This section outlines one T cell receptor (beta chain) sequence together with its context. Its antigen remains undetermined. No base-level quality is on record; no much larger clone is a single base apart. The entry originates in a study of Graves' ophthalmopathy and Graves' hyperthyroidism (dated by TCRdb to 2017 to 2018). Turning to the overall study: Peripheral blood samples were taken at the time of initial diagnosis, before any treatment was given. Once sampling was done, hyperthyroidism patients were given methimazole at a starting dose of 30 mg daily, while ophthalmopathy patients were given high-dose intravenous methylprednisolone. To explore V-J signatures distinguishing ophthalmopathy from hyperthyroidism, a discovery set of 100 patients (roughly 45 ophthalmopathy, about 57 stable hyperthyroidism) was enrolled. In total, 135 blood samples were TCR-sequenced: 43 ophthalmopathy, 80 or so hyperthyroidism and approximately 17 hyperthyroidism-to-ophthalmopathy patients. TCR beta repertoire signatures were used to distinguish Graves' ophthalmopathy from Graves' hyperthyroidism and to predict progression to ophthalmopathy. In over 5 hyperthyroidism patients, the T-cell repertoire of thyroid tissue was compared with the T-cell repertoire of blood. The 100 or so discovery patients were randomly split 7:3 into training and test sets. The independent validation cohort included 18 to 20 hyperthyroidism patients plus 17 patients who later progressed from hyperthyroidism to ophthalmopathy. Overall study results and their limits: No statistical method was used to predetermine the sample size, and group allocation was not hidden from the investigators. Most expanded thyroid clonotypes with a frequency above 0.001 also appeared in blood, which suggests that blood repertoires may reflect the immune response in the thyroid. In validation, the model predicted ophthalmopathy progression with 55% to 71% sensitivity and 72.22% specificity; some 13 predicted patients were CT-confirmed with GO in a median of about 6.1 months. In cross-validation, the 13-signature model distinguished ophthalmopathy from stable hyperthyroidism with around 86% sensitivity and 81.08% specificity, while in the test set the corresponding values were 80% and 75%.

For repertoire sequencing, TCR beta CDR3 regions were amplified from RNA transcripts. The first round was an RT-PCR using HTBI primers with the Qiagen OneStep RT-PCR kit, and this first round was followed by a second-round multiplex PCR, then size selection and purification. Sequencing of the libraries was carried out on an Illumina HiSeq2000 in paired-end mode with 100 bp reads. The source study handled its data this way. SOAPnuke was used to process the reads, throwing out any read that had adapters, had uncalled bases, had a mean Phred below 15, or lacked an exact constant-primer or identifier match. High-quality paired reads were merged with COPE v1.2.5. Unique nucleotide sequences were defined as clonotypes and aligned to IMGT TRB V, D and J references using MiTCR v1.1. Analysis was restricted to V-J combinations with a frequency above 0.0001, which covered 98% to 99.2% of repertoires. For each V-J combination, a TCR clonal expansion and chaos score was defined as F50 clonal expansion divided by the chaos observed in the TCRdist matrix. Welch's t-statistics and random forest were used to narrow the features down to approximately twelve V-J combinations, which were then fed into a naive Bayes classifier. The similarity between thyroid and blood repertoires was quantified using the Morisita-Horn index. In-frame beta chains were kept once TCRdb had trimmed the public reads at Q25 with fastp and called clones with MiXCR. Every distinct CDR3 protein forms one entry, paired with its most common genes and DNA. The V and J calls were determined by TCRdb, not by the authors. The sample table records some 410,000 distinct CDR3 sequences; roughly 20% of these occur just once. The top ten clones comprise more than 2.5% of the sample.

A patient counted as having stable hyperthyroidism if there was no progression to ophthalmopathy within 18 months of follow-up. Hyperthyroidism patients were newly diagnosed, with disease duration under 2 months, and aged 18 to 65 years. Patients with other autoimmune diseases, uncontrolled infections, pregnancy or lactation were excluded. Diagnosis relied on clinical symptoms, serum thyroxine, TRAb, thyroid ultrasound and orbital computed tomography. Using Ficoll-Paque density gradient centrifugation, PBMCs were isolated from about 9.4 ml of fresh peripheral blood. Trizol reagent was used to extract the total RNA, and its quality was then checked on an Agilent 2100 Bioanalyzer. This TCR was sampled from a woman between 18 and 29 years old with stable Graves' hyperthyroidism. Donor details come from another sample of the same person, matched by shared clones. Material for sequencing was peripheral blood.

In nucleotide form, the sequence is TGTGCCATCAGTGTAGGGGGGTCGGGTCAGCCCCAGCATTTT. This yields the protein CAISVGGSGQPQHF. Here the chain combines TRBV10-3 and TRBJ1-5; the D gene is perhaps TRBD1, on 6 matching bases. The germline V gene provides CDR1 ENHRY and CDR2 SYGVKD. V is pared back by 4 bases and J by 6 bases, with 13 bases lying between the germline termini. The CDR3 spans 14 residues, from the cysteine through the phenylalanine. CDR3 DNA only is kept here, 42 bases in frame from base 1.